Shown below are 13 T cell receptor beta chains from a single sample sequenced in a study of cytomegalovirus exposure and HLA in healthy donors. PCR primers comprised 60 Vbeta and 13 Jbeta primers. Here immunoSEQ multiplex PCR was the method, and the copy in TCRdb shows in-frame clones only, minus some. This table holds 95,000 to 150,000 clones, over 50% found once. The sequenced sample was PBMCs. The source is a woman in her 40s in good health and CMV-seropositive.

The genes are TRBV7-9 and TRBJ2-3, with TRBD2 matching 13 bases. There are 17 residues in the CDR3. Germline CDR1 SEHNR, CDR2 FQNEAQ (reference sequence). V lost 5 bases, J lost 1 base, and 6 bases stayed unmatched. The chain's CDR3 is CASSPTSGGLGTDTQYF. CDR3 bases: TGTGCCAGCAGCCCGACTAGCGGGGGGTTGGGCACAGATACGCAGTATTTT.

This clone was picked up one time. V gene TRBV11-2 combines with J gene TRBJ2-7, with D unresolved. Looked up from germline, CDR1 is SGHAT and CDR2 is FQNNGV. Deletions cut 3 bases from V and 4 bases from J, with 10 bases between. The CDR3 consists of 13 residues. DNA for the CDR3: TGTGCCAGCAGCTTGGCTGGTCCGTACGAGCAGTACTTC. Its translation is CASSLAGPYEQYF.

This clone has only a few counts. Other DNA sequences in the same sample also yield this CDR3. The rearrangement links TRBV28 to TRBJ1-1, with D unresolved. This CDR3 contains 13 residues. The ends were cut back, 2 bases at V and 1 base at J, with 5 bases in the middle. Per germline, CDR1 MDHEN and CDR2 SYDVKM. CDR3 loop: CASSLVSNTEAFF. Here the CDR3 DNA reads TGTGCCAGCAGTTTAGTCTCGAACACTGAAGCTTTCTTT. The whole variable domain, remainder taken from reference TRBV28 and TRBJ1-1, is DVKVTQSSRYLVKRTGEKVFLECVQDMDHENMFWYRQDPGLGLRLIYFSYDVKMKEKGDIPEGYSVSREKKERFSLILESASTNQTSMYLCASSLVSNTEAFFGQGTRLTVV.

The V gene is TRBV5-8, the J gene TRBJ2-6; unclear D gene. CDR3 size: 14 residues. Trimming took 2 bases from V and 12 from J, leaving 15 bases between them. The germline V gene encodes CDR1 SGHTS and CDR2 YDEGEE. The CDR3 DNA is TGTGCCAGCAGCTTATCCGGAGTCCTCACCGTCCTGACTTTC. Translating it yields CASSLSGVLTVLTF.

The rearrangement joins TRBV28 to TRBJ1-4; 9 nucleotides match TRBD1. The V segment lost 5 bases and the J segment 7 bases; nucleotides outside the gene matches: 5. The germline gives CDR1 MDHEN, CDR2 SYDVKM. The CDR3 extends over 14 amino acids. The CDR3 protein is CASSPTGGTEKLFF. The CDR3, as DNA: TGTGCCAGCAGTCCGACAGGGGGAACTGAAAAACTGTTTTTT.

The chain combines TRBV30 with TRBJ2-5; the match to TRBD1 covers 7 bases. V lost 2 bases, J lost 5 bases, and 8 bases stayed unmatched. The V gene's germline CDR1 is GTSNPN and CDR2 SVGIG (reference sequence). This CDR3 is 14 amino acids long. CDR3 region: CAWSQQGIWETQYF. The CDR3 region has the DNA TGTGCCTGGAGTCAACAGGGGATCTGGGAGACCCAGTACTTC.

The chain links TRBV5-1 to TRBJ2-3; tentatively, D is TRBD2 (5 bases). The CDR3 covers 16 residues. Trimming removed 4 bases at V and 0 bases at J, with 15 bases between. The germline V gene encodes CDR1 SGHRS and CDR2 YFSETQ. The chain's CDR3 is CASSPSEERSTDTQYF. The CDR3 region has the DNA TGCGCCAGCAGCCCGAGTGAGGAGCGGAGCACAGATACGCAGTATTTT.

The CDR3: CASSLDRGTYEQYF. Here the CDR3 DNA reads TGTGCCAGCTCCCTTGACAGGGGAACCTACGAGCAGTACTTC. The chain has TRBV6-5 and TRBJ2-7; 8 bases line up with TRBD1. This CDR3 spans 14 amino acids. Germline CDR1 is MNHEY and CDR2 is SVGAGI. V gave up 8 bases and J gave up 2 bases; unmatched junction bases: 8.

As for this clone: The junction differs from germline at one of its ends, possibly a read error. The chain couples TRBV7-7 to TRBJ2-1, with D perhaps TRBD1 (5 bases). Germline CDR1 SSHAT, CDR2 FNYEAQ (reference sequence). CDR3 size: 15 residues. CDR3 residues: CASSPEAGPYNEQFF. CDR3 nucleotide sequence: TGTGCTAGCAGCCCCGAGGCAGGGCCCTACAATGAGCAGTTCTTC.

The chain employs TRBV5-1 and TRBJ2-3, with 7 bases identical to TRBD2. Germline V gene lookup returns CDR1 SGHRS and CDR2 YFSETQ. V was clipped by 2 bases and J by 6 bases; unmatched bases: 6. CDR3 length: 14 residues. The CDR3 spells CASSLGAGPDTQYF. CDR3 sequence (DNA): TGCGCCAGCAGCTTAGGAGCGGGGCCCGATACGCAGTATTTT.

With respect to this clone: Germline is not matched at one junction end, which may reflect a read error. The V call is TRBV28, the J call TRBJ1-2; 7 nucleotides agree with TRBD1. The CDR3 extends over 16 amino acids. Germline V gene lookup returns CDR1 MDHEN and CDR2 SYDVKM. The CDR3 DNA reads TGTGCCAGCAGTTTATGGGGGCAGGGGGGAGTCTATGGCCACACCTTC. It codes for CASSLWGQGGVYGHTF.

This rearrangement joins TRBV9 to TRBJ2-5; D uncertain. Germline lookup yields CDR1 SGDLS and CDR2 YYNGEE. The CDR3 has 12 residues. V gave up 4 bases and J gave up 1 base, with 5 bases separating them. CDR3 amino acids: CASSPSQETQYF. The CDR3 DNA sequence: TGTGCCAGCAGCCCGTCCCAAGAGACCCAGTACTTC.

This clone has just a few counts. The chain combines TRBV30 with TRBJ2-1, with 7 bases lining up with TRBD2. After removal of 4 bases from V and 3 bases from J, the junction contained 12 bases not matched to a gene. The CDR3 covers 16 residues. Germline assignment: CDR1 GTSNPN and CDR2 SVGIG (reference sequence). Here the CDR3 DNA reads TGTGCCTGGACTAGGACTAGGTCCGTGGACTACAATGAGCAGTTCTTC. Translated: CAWTRTRSVDYNEQFF.